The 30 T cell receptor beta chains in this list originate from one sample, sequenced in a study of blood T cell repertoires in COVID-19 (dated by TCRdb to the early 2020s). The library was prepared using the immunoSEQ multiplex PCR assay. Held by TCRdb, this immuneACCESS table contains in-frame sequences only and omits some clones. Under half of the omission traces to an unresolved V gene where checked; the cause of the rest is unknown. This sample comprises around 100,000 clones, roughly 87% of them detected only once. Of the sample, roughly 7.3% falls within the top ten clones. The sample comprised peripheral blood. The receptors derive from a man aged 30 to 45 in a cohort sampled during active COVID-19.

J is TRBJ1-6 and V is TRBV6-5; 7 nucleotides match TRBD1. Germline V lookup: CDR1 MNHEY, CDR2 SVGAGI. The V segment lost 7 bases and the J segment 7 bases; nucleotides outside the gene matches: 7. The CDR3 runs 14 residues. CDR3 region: CASTWDRGNSPLHF. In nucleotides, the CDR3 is TGTGCCAGCACCTGGGACAGAGGCAATTCACCCCTCCACTTT.

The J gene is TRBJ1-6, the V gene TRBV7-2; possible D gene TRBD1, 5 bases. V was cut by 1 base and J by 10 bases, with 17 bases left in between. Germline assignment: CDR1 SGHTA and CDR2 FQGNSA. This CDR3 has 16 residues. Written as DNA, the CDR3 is TGTGCCAGCAGCTTAGTCTGGCAGGGCTATGAGTCACCCCTCCACTTT. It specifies CASSLVWQGYESPLHF.

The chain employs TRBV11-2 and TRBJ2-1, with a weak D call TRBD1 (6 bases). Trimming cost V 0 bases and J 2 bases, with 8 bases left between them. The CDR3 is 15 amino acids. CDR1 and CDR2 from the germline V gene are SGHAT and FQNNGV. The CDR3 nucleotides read TGTGCCAGCAGCTTAGAGGGGGCCCCCTACAATGAGCAGTTCTTC. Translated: CASSLEGAPYNEQFF.

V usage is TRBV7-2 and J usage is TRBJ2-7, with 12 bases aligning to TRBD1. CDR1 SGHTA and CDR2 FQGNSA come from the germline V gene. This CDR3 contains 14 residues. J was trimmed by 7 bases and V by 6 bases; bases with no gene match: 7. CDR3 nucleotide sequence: TGTGCCAGCAGACTCGGGACAGGGGGCAGGGAGCAGTACTTC. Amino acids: CASRLGTGGREQYF.

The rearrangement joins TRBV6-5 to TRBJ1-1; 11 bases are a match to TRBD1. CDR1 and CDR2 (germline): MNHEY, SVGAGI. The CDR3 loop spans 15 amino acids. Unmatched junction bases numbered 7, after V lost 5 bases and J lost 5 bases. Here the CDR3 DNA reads TGTGCCAGCAGTATCCGGACAGGGGGCCATACTGAAGCTTTCTTT. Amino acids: CASSIRTGGHTEAFF.

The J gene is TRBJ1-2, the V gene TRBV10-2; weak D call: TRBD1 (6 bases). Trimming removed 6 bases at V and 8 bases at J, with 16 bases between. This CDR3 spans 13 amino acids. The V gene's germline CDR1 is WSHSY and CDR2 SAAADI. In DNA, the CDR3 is TGCGCCAGCAGCGCCGCAGGGGCCAGGGGCTACACCTTC. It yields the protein CASSAAGARGYTF.

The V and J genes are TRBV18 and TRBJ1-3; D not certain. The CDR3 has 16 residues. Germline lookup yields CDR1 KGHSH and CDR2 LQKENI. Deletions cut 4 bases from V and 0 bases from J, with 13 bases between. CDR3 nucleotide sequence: TGTGCCAGCTCACGACTCTCCGCCCTCTCTGGAAACACCATATATTTT. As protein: CASSRLSALSGNTIYF. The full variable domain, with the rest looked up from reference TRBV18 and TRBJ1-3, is NAGVMQNPRHLVRRRGQEARLRCSPMKGHSHVYWYRQLPEEGLKFMVYLQKENIIDESGMPKERFSAEFPKEGPSILRIQQVVRGDSAAYFCASSRLSALSGNTIYFGEGSWLTVV.

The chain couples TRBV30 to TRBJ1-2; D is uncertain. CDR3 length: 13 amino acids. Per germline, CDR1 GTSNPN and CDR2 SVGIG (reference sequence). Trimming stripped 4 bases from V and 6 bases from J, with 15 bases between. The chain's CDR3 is CAWTRRNLDGYTF. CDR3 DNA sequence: TGTGCCTGGACCCGGAGGAATCTTGATGGCTACACCTTC. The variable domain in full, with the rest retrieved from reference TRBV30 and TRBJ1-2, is SQTIHQWPATLVQPVGSPLSLECTVEGTSNPNLYWYRQAAGRGLQLLFYSVGIGQISSEVPQNLSASRPQDRQFILSSKKLLLSDSGFYLCAWTRRNLDGYTFGSGTRLTVV.

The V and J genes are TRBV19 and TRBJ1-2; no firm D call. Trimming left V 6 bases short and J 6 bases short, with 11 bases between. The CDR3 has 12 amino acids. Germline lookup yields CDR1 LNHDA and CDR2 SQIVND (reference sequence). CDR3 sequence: CASRLGGHGYTF. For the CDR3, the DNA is TGTGCCAGTAGACTGGGAGGCCATGGCTACACCTTC.

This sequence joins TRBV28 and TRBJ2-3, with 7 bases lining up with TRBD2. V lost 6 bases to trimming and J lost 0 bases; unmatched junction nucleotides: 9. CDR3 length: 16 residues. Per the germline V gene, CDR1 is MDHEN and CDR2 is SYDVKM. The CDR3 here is CASSTTGGPSTDTQYF. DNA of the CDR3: TGTGCCAGCAGCACAACGGGGGGACCTAGCACAGATACGCAGTATTTT.

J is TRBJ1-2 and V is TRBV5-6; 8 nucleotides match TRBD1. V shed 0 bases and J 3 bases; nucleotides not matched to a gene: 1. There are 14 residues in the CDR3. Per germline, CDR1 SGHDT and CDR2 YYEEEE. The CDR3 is CASSLARGHYGYTF. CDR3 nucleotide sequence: TGTGCCAGCAGCTTGGCCAGGGGGCACTATGGCTACACCTTC.

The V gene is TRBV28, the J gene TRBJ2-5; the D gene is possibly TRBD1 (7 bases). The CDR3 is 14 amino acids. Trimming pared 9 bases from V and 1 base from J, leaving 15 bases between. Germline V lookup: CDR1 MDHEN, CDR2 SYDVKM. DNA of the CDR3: TGTGCCAGTCAGACAGGGAGGTTCCAAGAGACCCAGTACTTC. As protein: CASQTGRFQETQYF.

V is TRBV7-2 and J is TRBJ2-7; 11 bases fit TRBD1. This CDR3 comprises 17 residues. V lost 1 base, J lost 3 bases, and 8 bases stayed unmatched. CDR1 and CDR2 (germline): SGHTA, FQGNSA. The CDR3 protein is CASSLVGTGGGIYEQYF. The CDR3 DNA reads TGTGCCAGCAGCTTAGTTGGGACAGGGGGTGGAATCTACGAGCAGTACTTC. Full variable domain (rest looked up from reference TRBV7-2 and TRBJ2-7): GAGVSQSPSNKVTEKGKDVELRCDPISGHTALYWYRQSLGQGLEFLIYFQGNSAPDKSGLPSDRFSAERTGGSVSTLTIQRTQQEDSAVYLCASSLVGTGGGIYEQYFGPGTRLTVT.

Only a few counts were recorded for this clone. The CDR3 protein is CASRRLIGGEPLHF. CDR3 coding DNA: TGTGCCAGTAGAAGGTTGATCGGAGGGGAACCCCTCCACTTT. V is TRBV19 and J is TRBJ1-6, with D possibly TRBD1 on 5 matching bases. The CDR3 runs to 14 residues. Germline V gene data show CDR1 as LNHDA and CDR2 as SQIVND (reference sequence). V lost 6 bases and J 12 bases, leaving 18 bases between the germline ends.

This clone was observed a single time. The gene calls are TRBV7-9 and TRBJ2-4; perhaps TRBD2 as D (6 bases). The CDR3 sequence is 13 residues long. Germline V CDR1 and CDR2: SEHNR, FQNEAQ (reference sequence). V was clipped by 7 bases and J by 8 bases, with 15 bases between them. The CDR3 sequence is CASTISGDHIQYF. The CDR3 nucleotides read TGTGCCAGCACCATATCGGGGGACCACATTCAGTACTTC.

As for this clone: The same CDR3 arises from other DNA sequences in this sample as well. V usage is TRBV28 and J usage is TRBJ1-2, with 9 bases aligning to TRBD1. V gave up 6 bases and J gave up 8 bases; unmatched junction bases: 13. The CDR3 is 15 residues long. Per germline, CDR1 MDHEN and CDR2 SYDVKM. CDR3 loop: CASRRRQGVGYGYTF. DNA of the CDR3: TGTGCCAGCAGGCGAAGACAGGGGGTGGGCTACGGCTACACCTTC.

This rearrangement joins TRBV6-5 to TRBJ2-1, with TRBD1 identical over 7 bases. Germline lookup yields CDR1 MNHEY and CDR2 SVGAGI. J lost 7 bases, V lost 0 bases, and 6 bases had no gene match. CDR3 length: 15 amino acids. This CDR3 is CASSYSIRGQNEQFF. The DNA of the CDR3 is TGTGCCAGCAGTTACTCTATAAGGGGGCAGAATGAGCAGTTCTTC.

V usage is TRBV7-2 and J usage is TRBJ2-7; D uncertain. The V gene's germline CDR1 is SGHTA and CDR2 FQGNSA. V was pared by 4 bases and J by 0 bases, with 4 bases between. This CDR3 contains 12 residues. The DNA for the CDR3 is TGTGCCAGCAGCTACAACTCCTACGAGCAGTACTTC. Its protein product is CASSYNSYEQYF.

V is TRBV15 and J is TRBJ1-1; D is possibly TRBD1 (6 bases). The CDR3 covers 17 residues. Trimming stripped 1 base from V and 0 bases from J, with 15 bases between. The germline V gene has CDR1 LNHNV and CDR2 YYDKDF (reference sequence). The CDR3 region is CATSRGLPRGLNTEAFF. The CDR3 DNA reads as TGTGCCACCAGCAGAGGACTACCCAGGGGTCTGAACACTGAAGCTTTCTTT.

CDR3 protein: CAWGSGLEGSEAFF. The CDR3, as DNA: TGTGCCTGGGGATCAGGTTTAGAGGGCTCTGAAGCTTTCTTT. This chain connects TRBV30 to TRBJ1-1; D remains unclear. V lost 5 bases to trimming and J lost 6 bases, with 19 bases between them. Germline CDR1 and CDR2: GTSNPN and SVGIG (reference sequence). CDR3 length: 14 residues.

The CDR3 DNA reads TGTGCCAGCAGCTTATGGGCAGGGTATGGGGCCAACGTCCTGACTTTC. This encodes CASSLWAGYGANVLTF. The chain couples TRBV5-8 to TRBJ2-6, with D possibly matching TRBD1 (5 bases). CDR1 is SGHTS, CDR2 YDEGEE, per germline. The V and J ends lost 2 bases and 3 bases respectively, with 12 bases between them. This CDR3 has 16 amino acids.

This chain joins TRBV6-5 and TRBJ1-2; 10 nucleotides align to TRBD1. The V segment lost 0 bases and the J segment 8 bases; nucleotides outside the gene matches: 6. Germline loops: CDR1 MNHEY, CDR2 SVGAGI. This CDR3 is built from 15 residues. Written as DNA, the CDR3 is TGTGCCAGCAGTTACTCTGGGACAGGGGTTCGGGGCTACACCTTC. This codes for CASSYSGTGVRGYTF.

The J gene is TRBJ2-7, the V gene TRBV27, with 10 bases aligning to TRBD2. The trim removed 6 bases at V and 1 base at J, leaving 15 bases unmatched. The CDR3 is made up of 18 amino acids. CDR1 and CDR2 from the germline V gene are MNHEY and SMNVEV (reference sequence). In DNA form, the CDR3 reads TGTGCCAGCAGAGGGGGCGTTATAGCGGGGGGCGGTTCCTACGAGCAGTACTTC. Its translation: CASRGGVIAGGGSYEQYF.

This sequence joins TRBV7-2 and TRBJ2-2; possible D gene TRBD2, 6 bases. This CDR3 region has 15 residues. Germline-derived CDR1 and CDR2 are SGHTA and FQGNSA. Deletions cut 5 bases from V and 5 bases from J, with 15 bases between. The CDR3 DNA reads TGTGCCAGCAGCCCGGGGACTTCCTCGACCGGGGAGCTGTTTTTT. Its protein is CASSPGTSSTGELFF.

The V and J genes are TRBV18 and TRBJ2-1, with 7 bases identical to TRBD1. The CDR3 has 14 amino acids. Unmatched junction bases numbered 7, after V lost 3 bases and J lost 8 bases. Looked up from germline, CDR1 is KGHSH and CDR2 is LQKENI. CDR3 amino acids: CASSPLEGADEQFF. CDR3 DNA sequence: TGTGCCAGCTCACCCTTAGAGGGGGCCGATGAGCAGTTCTTC.

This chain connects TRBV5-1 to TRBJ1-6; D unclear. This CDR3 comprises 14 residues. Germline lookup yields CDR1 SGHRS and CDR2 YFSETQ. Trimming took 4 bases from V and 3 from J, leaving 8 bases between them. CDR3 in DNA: TGCGCCAGCAGCGAGAGGAACTATAATTCACCCCTCCACTTT. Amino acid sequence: CASSERNYNSPLHF.

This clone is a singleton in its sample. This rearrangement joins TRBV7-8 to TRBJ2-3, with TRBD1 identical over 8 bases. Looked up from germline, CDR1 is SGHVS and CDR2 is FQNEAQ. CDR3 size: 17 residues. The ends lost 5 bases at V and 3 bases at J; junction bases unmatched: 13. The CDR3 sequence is CASSLSNQGAKTDTQYF. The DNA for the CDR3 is TGTGCCAGCAGCCTCTCTAACCAGGGGGCCAAAACAGATACGCAGTATTTT.

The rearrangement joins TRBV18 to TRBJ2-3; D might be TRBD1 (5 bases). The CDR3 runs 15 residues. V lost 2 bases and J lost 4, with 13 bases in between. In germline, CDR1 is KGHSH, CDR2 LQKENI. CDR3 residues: CASSPLQGRADTQYF. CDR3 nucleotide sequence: TGTGCCAGCTCACCATTGCAGGGTCGCGCAGATACGCAGTATTTT.

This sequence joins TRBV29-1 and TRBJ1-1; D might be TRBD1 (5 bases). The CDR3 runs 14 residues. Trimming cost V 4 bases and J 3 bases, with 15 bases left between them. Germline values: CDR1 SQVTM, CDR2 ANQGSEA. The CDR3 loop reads CSVGGPKKDTEAFF. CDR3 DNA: TGCAGCGTTGGGGGCCCTAAGAAGGACACTGAAGCTTTCTTT. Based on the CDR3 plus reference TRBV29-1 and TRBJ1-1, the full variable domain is SAVISQKPSRDICQRGTSLTIQCQVDSQVTMMFWYRQQPGQSLTLIATANQGSEATYESGFVIDKFPISRPNLTFSTLTVSNMSPEDSSIYLCSVGGPKKDTEAFFGQGTRLTVV.

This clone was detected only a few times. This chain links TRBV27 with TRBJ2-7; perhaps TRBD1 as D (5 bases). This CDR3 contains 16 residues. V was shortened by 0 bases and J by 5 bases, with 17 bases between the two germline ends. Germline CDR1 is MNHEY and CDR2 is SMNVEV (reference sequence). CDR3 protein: CASSLSWGSPYHEQYF. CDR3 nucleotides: TGTGCCAGCAGTTTATCGTGGGGCAGCCCCTACCACGAGCAGTACTTC.